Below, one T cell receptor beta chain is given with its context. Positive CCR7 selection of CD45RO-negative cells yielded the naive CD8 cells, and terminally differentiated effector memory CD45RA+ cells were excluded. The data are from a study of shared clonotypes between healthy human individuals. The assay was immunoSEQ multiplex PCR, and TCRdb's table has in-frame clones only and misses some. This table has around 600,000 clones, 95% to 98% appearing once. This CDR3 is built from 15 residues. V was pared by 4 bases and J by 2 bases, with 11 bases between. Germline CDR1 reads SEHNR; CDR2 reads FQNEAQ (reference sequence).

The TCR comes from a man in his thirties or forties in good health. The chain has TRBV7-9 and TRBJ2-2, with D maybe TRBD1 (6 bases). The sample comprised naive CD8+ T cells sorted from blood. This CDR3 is CASSSRQANTGELFF. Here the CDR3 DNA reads TGTGCCAGCAGCTCTCGACAGGCCAACACCGGGGAGCTGTTTTTT.